This TCR beta chain was sequenced in a study of blood T cell repertoires in COVID-19 (dated by TCRdb to between 2020 and 2021). Concerning the study at large: The collaborator samples originated in the United States, Italy and Spain and spanned the acute and convalescent phases of COVID-19. The dataset comprised deeply sampled blood TCRbeta repertoires from subjects exposed to, actively infected with, or recovered from COVID-19. The repertoires were released in a freely available public database intended as a resource for research on the immune response to SARS-CoV-2. Where available, HLA class I and class II types were obtained from metadata supplied by the sample provider rather than from assay-based typing. Samples came from the ongoing ImmuneRACE study (first 160 participants) plus 1,254 subjects from 6 global collaborators. A de-identified subject ID, COVID-19 status, age in years and sex were almost always included in the sample metadata. The prospective study material was composed of cDNA or gDNA derived from T cells, B-cell-depleted T cells, or PBMCs. On the study overall, not on this receptor specifically: The quantity of clinical and demographic metadata differed by source and by participant and was supplied without curation.

Enrolling through a virtual design, the prospective study's participants ranged in age from roughly 18 to 100 years and lived across roughly 23 United States geographic areas. In the prospective study, cohorts were assigned on the basis of participant-reported clinical history obtained from a screening survey and a study questionnaire. Mobile phlebotomists in the prospective study collected whole blood, serum and a nasopharyngeal or oropharyngeal swab from every participant. Additional blood draws and questionnaires over an approximately 2-month period could optionally be provided by prospective study participants. Blood samples from the prospective study were shipped frozen or at room temperature prior to DNA extraction. From V the trimming removes 4 bases and from J it removes 0 bases, while the gene matches leave 6 bases of the junction unaccounted for. Looking up the germline V gene yields CDR1 SGHDT and CDR2 YYEEEE. The CDR3 runs 15 residues from the cysteine to the phenylalanine. The DNA shown is the 45-base CDR3, in frame from base 1.

About this clone itself: What this receptor recognizes is not known. No per-base quality is available; no much larger clone lies one base away.

TCRbeta CDR3 regions were amplified from genomic DNA using the immunoSEQ Assay, a bias-controlled multiplex PCR. Processing in the source paper ran as follows. Within the assay, amplification of reference gene primers was used to estimate how many nucleated cells each sample contained. To quantify the absolute abundance of each unique TCRbeta CDR3 rearrangement, sequence reads were collapsed and filtered. Productive Simpson clonality was computed per sample as the square root of Simpson's diversity index over productive rearrangements. The table was pulled from immuneACCESS by TCRdb, which kept in-frame rearrangements only. Such tables lose some clones; where checked, under half of the loss comes from unresolved V genes, and the rest has no known cause. The V and J calls and the clone size are those of that table, but D and trimming were determined from the DNA. The sample includes 150,000 or so clones, with about 83% observed a single time. The ten biggest clones cover less than 4.5% of the sample.

The sample taken for sequencing was PBMCs or T cells enriched from blood (not recorded which). The chain was built from TRBV5-6 and TRBJ2-7; TRBD1 aligns with 8 central bases. The receptor comes from a woman aged 50 to 60 in a cohort exposed to, infected with or recovered from COVID-19 (not recorded which). The CDR3 loop reads CASSPRTGSSYEQYF. DNA sequence: TGTGCCAGCAGCCCACGGACAGGGAGCTCCTACGAGCAGTACTTC.